The 3 T cell receptor beta chains listed next were all sequenced from one sample in a study of blood T cell repertoires in COVID-19. This table comes from immunoSEQ multiplex PCR, and its TCRdb copy is limited to in-frame clones, with some not included. Of about 150,000 clones in the sample, approximately 86% were seen once. The sample comprised PBMCs or T cells enriched from blood (not recorded which). The source of these receptors is a woman in her forties who had recovered from COVID-19.

The rearrangement joins TRBV3-1 (or the pseudogene TRBV3-2) to TRBJ2-5, with 9 bases identical to TRBD2. Germline CDR1 LGHDT, CDR2 YNNKEL (reference sequence). The CDR3 has 16 amino acids. Unmatched junction bases numbered 5, after V lost 1 base and J lost 2 bases. The chain's CDR3 is CASSQGAGGLQETQYF. The CDR3 DNA reads as TGTGCCAGCAGCCAAGGGGCGGGGGGGCTACAAGAGACCCAGTACTTC.

The chain carries TRBV7-8 and TRBJ2-5; 12 positions match TRBD2. The CDR3 covers 16 residues. Germline V gene sequence: CDR1 SGHVS, CDR2 FQNEAQ. V dropped 0 bases and J dropped 4; count of bases not matched to a gene: 3. CDR3 DNA sequence: TGTGCCAGCAGCTTAGCGCTAGCGGGAGGGCGAGAGACCCAGTACTTC. Translating it yields CASSLALAGGRETQYF.

The chain is built from TRBV19 and TRBJ2-1; TRBD2 matches at 8 bases. Germline loops: CDR1 LNHDA, CDR2 SQIVND (reference sequence). After removal of 1 base from V and 3 bases from J, the junction contained 17 bases not matched to a gene. This CDR3 has 20 amino acids. CDR3 residues: CASSIGRERTGTRVYNEQFF. CDR3 coding DNA: TGTGCCAGTAGTATAGGAAGGGAAAGAACCGGGACTAGAGTCTACAATGAGCAGTTCTTC.